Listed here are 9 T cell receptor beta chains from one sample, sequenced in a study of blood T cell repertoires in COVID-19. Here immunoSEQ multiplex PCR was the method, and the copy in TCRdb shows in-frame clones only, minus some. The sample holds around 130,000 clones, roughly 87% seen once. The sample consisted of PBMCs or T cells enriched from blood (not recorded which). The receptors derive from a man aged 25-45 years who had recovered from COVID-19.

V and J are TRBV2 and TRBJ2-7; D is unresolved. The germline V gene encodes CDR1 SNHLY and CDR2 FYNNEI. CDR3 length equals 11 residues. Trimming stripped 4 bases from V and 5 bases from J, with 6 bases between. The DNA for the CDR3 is TGTGCCAGCAGTGGCCAGGACGAGCAGTACTTC. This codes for CASSGQDEQYF. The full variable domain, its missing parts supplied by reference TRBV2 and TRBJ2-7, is EPEVTQTPSHQVTQMGQEVILRCVPISNHLYFYWYRQILGQKVEFLVSFYNNEISEKSEIFDDQFSVERPDGSNFTLKIRSTKLEDSAMYFCASSGQDEQYFGPGTRLTVT.

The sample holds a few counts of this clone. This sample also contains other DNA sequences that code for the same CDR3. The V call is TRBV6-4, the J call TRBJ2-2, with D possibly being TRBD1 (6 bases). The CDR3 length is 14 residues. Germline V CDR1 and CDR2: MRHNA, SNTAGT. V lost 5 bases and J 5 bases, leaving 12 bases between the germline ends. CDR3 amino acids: CASSSQGSTGELFF. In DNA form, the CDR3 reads TGTGCCAGCAGTTCCCAGGGGAGTACCGGGGAGCTGTTTTTT.

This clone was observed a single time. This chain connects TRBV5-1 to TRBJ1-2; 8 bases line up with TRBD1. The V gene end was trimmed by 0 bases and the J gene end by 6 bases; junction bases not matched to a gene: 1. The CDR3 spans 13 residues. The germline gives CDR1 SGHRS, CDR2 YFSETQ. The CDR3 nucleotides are TGCGCCAGCAGCTTGGAGACAGGGGATGGCTACACCTTC. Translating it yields CASSLETGDGYTF.

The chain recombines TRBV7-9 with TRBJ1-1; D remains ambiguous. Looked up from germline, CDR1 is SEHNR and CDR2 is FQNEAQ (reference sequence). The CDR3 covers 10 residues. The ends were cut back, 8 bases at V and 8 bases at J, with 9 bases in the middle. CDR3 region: CASGVLEAFF. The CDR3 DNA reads TGTGCCAGCGGAGTTTTGGAAGCTTTCTTT.

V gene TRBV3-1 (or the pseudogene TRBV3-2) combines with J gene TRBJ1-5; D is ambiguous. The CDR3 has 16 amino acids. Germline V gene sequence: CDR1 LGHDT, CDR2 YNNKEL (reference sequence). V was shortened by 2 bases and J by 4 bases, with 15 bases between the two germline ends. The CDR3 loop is CASSQSAGSWNQPQHF. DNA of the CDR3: TGTGCCAGCAGCCAAAGTGCGGGGTCTTGGAATCAGCCCCAGCATTTT.

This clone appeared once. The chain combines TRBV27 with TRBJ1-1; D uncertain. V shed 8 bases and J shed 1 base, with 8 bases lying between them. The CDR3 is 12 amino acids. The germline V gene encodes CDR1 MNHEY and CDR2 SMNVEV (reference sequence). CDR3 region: CASPGWNTEAFF. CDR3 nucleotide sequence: TGTGCCAGCCCGGGGTGGAACACTGAAGCTTTCTTT.

The CDR3 DNA reads as TGCGCCAGCAGTGAGAGGTCAGGGGGAGAGACCCAGTACTTC. Translated: CASSERSGGETQYF. V usage is TRBV10-1 and J usage is TRBJ2-5; 7 positions match TRBD1. Germline trimming cut 2 bases from V and 4 bases from J; bases unmatched to any gene: 4. Germline CDR1 reads WNHNN; CDR2 reads SYGVQD (reference sequence). This CDR3 region has 14 residues.

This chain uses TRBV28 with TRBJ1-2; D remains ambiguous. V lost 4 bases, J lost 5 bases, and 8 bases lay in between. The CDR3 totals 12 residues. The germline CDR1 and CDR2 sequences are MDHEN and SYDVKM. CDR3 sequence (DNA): TGTGCCAGCAGTTCCGAGGGTTATGGCTACACCTTC. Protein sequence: CASSSEGYGYTF.

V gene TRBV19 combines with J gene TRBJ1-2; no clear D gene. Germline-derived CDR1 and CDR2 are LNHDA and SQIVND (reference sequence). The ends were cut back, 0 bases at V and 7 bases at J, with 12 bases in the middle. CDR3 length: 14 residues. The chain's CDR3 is CASSIEVERSGYTF. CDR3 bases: TGTGCCAGTAGTATAGAGGTGGAGCGGAGTGGCTACACCTTC.